The present T cell receptor (beta chain) was sequenced within a study of T-cell memory formation after mild COVID-19. A remark on this clonotype: Its antigen is unidentified.

TCRdb re-called the 5' RACE reads with MiXCR, one entry per CDR3 protein. In the table there are roughly 580,000 distinct CDR3 sequences, approximately 19% of which are singletons. Study results and caveats: For contracting clones, CD4+ ones sat mainly in CM and EM, CD8+ in EMRA. Cross-reactive memory seemingly joined, as some responding clones were found in pre-infection memory. A second wave of clones peaked on day 37, and their SARS-CoV-2 specificity went unconfirmed.

Germline V lookup: CDR1 SGHTS, CDR2 YDEGEE. Trimming at V came to 4 bases and at J to 1 base, leaving 6 bases not matched to a gene. The CDR3 length is 16 residues. The sample was PBMCs or a T cell subset sorted from them (not recorded which). This receptor was taken from an adult woman who had mild COVID-19 (a few samples of this study predate the infection). Cell type and time point are not known. J is TRBJ2-5 and V is TRBV5-8; 11 bases are a match to TRBD2. Here the CDR3 reads CASSLGTSGTQETQYF. The DNA of the CDR3 is TGTGCCAGCAGCCTGGGGACTAGCGGCACCCAAGAGACCCAGTACTTC.